The 26 T cell receptor beta chains presented below share a single source sample, sequenced in a study of cytomegalovirus exposure and HLA in healthy donors (dated by TCRdb to about 2017). Receptors were amplified or captured by the immunoSEQ multiplex PCR assay. For the multiplex PCR, a mixture combining 60 forward primers for TCR Vbeta segments and 13 reverse primers for TCR Jbeta segments was used. The immuneACCESS repertoire file appears here via TCRdb, limited to in-frame rearrangements. These files lack a portion of the clones; in checked studies, under half of the deficit traces to unresolved V genes, and the cause of the others is not known. In this sample the table shows about 150,000 clones, approximately 80% of which occur a single time. Of the sample, under 2% is held by the ten largest clones. Sample: PBMCs. All receptors derive from a female donor in good health and CMV-seropositive.

This clone was counted a single time. The chain has TRBV28 and TRBJ2-7, with D uncertain. V lost 5 bases to trimming and J lost 3 bases, with 20 bases between them. Germline CDR1 is MDHEN and CDR2 is SYDVKM. This CDR3 is 16 amino acids long. The CDR3 spells CASSIPDGYMNYEQYF. In nucleotides, the CDR3 is TGTGCCAGCAGTATTCCCGACGGGTATATGAACTACGAGCAGTACTTC. The variable domain in full, with the rest retrieved from reference TRBV28 and TRBJ2-7, is DVKVTQSSRYLVKRTGEKVFLECVQDMDHENMFWYRQDPGLGLRLIYFSYDVKMKEKGDIPEGYSVSREKKERFSLILESASTNQTSMYLCASSIPDGYMNYEQYFGPGTRLTVT.

CDR3 protein: CASSLGTVGTEAFF. The CDR3 DNA reads as TGTGCCAGCAGCTTAGGGACAGTAGGCACTGAAGCTTTCTTT. The chain uses TRBV7-3 and TRBJ1-1; TRBD1 matches 7 bases. The CDR3 runs to 14 residues. Germline CDR1 is SGHTA and CDR2 is FQGTGA. With 2 bases clipped from V and 4 bases from J, the junction kept 4 bases outside the gene matches.

The chain uses TRBV6-1 and TRBJ2-3; unclear D gene. V lost 4 bases and J 0 bases, leaving 5 bases between the germline ends. Germline CDR1 is MNHNS and CDR2 is SASEGT. The CDR3 is 13 amino acids. CDR3 protein: CASSVTSTDTQYF. The CDR3 coding sequence is TGTGCCAGCAGTGTAACTAGCACAGATACGCAGTATTTT.

The chain carries TRBV28 and TRBJ2-7; D might be TRBD1 (6 bases). In germline, CDR1 is MDHEN, CDR2 SYDVKM. The CDR3 is made up of 16 amino acids. The germline V and J ends were trimmed by 1 base and 1 base, with 14 bases remaining between them. The CDR3 loop reads CASSLSTGRISYEQYF. DNA for the CDR3: TGTGCCAGCAGTTTATCCACAGGGCGGATTTCCTACGAGCAGTACTTC.

The chain links TRBV6-1 to TRBJ1-6, with D uncertain. The germline V gene encodes CDR1 MNHNS and CDR2 SASEGT. V was shortened by 1 base and J by 7 bases, with 5 bases between the two germline ends. The CDR3 spans 13 residues. The CDR3 nucleotides read TGTGCCAGCAGTGAAGAACTAAATTCACCCCTCCACTTT. This gives the protein CASSEELNSPLHF.

This clone was seen a handful of times. The chain carries TRBV7-3 and TRBJ2-7; a weak D match, TRBD1 (5 bases). Germline loops: CDR1 SGHTA, CDR2 FQGTGA. Trimming stripped 4 bases from V and 6 bases from J, with 13 bases between. The CDR3 extends over 13 amino acids. CDR3 residues: CASSCRETPEQYF. Written as DNA, the CDR3 is TGTGCCAGCAGCTGCAGGGAAACGCCCGAGCAGTACTTC.

The CDR3 bases are TGTGCCATCACGGCTGCTAGCGGGGGGGAGAATGAGCAGTTCTTC. Protein product: CAITAASGGENEQFF. This rearrangement joins TRBV10-3 to TRBJ2-1, with 12 nucleotides matching TRBD2. The CDR3 runs to 15 residues. Germline assignment: CDR1 ENHRY and CDR2 SYGVKD. Losses at the gene ends were 7 bases for V and 7 bases for J; bases not matched to a gene: 8.

The genes are TRBV5-1 and TRBJ2-1; tentative D call: TRBD2 (6 bases). CDR3 length equals 14 residues. V was clipped by 5 bases and J by 7 bases, with 16 bases between them. CDR1 is SGHRS, CDR2 YFSETQ, per germline. The CDR3 DNA sequence: TGCGCCAGCAGAACCACCCCCGCGGGGAATGAGCAGTTCTTC. This codes for CASRTTPAGNEQFF.

V gene TRBV27 combines with J gene TRBJ2-7, with D possibly matching TRBD1 (7 bases). Trimming left V 6 bases short and J 0 bases short, with 15 bases between. The CDR3 sequence is 15 residues long. Germline values: CDR1 MNHEY, CDR2 SMNVEV (reference sequence). The CDR3 protein is CASRTLRGVSYEQYF. DNA for the CDR3: TGTGCCAGCAGAACCCTCAGGGGGGTCTCCTACGAGCAGTACTTC.

This rearrangement joins TRBV27 to TRBJ2-1, with D maybe TRBD2 (6 bases). The V end was cut by 1 base, the J end by 0 bases, with 10 bases between. The CDR3 consists of 16 residues. Germline V gives CDR1 MNHEY, CDR2 SMNVEV (reference sequence). CDR3 sequence: CASSLYSGSSYNEQFF. The CDR3 region has the DNA TGTGCCAGCAGTTTATATAGCGGAAGCTCCTACAATGAGCAGTTCTTC.

This clone was seen a single time. The rearrangement uses TRBV19 and TRBJ1-4, with 8 positions matching TRBD1. Per germline, CDR1 LNHDA and CDR2 SQIVND (reference sequence). The CDR3 loop spans 17 amino acids. V was clipped by 5 bases and J by 4 bases; unmatched bases: 12. For the CDR3, the DNA is TGTGCCAGTAGTGGCAGTACACCAGGGGGCTTTAATGAAAAACTGTTTTTT. Translated: CASSGSTPGGFNEKLFF.

The chain uses TRBV6-1 and TRBJ1-1; D not certain. Per the germline V gene, CDR1 is MNHNS and CDR2 is SASEGT. The V end was cut by 6 bases, the J end by 1 base, with 6 bases between. The CDR3 extends over 12 amino acids. The CDR3 here is CASRGPNTEAFF. DNA for the CDR3: TGTGCCAGCAGGGGCCCGAACACTGAAGCTTTCTTT.

This rearrangement joins TRBV18 to TRBJ1-4, with D unresolved. The ends were cut back, 2 bases at V and 7 bases at J, with 8 bases in the middle. The CDR3 contains 13 residues. Germline loops: CDR1 KGHSH, CDR2 LQKENI. CDR3 bases: TGTGCCAGCTCACCAATTCTACGTGAAAAACTGTTTTTT. It codes for CASSPILREKLFF.

The chain links TRBV2 to TRBJ2-1; perhaps TRBD1 as D (6 bases). Germline loops: CDR1 SNHLY, CDR2 FYNNEI. The CDR3 loop spans 12 amino acids. The germline V and J ends were trimmed by 6 bases and 4 bases, with 7 bases remaining between them. CDR3 DNA: TGTGCCAGCAGGGACAGTTACAATGAGCAGTTCTTC. As protein: CASRDSYNEQFF.

As DNA, the CDR3 is TGTGCCAGCAGCTCCAATCCTAGCGGCGCGCAGTATTTT. It yields the protein CASSSNPSGAQYF. The V call is TRBV7-2, the J call TRBJ2-3; TRBD2 matches 7 bases. CDR1 is SGHTA, CDR2 FQGNSA, per germline. The CDR3 covers 13 residues. Trimming took 4 bases from V and 10 from J; bases not matched to a gene: 8.

V gene TRBV9 combines with J gene TRBJ1-3; a possible D gene is TRBD1 (6 bases). The V and J ends lost 4 bases and 2 bases respectively, with 13 bases between them. The CDR3 length is 15 residues. Germline loops: CDR1 SGDLS, CDR2 YYNGEE. The CDR3 loop reads CASSSSGQTGNTIYF. In DNA, the CDR3 is TGTGCCAGCAGCAGTTCCGGACAGACTGGAAACACCATATATTTT.

The table lists this clone with a few counts. J is TRBJ1-1 and V is TRBV5-5, with D hard to call. Germline V CDR1 and CDR2: SGHKS, YYEKEE (reference sequence). V was clipped by 1 base and J by 1 base, with 8 bases between them. The CDR3 runs 14 residues. The CDR3 nucleotides are TGTGCCAGCAGCTTGTGGGCCGAGAACACTGAAGCTTTCTTT. It translates to CASSLWAENTEAFF.

The chain joins TRBV6-1 to TRBJ2-7, with 9 nucleotides matching TRBD1. The CDR3 consists of 15 residues. V lost 7 bases and J lost 2; bases outside the gene matches: 9. Germline V gene data show CDR1 as MNHNS and CDR2 as SASEGT. In DNA, the CDR3 is TGTGCCAGCATCCAGGCGGGACAGGGTCCCTACGAGCAGTACTTC. Translated: CASIQAGQGPYEQYF.

V is TRBV4-1 and J is TRBJ1-6, with 8 bases aligning to TRBD1. Germline V gene data show CDR1 as MGHRA and CDR2 as YSYEKL. V was pared by 4 bases and J by 7 bases, with 9 bases of the junction left unmatched. The CDR3 has 16 amino acids. CDR3 in DNA: TGCGCCAGCAGCCTCTCCGGACAGGGTTTGAATTCACCCCTCCACTTT. Protein sequence: CASSLSGQGLNSPLHF.

This sequence joins TRBV4-1 and TRBJ1-2, with 7 nucleotides matching TRBD1. J gave up 8 bases and V 1 base, and 10 bases lay outside the gene matches. CDR1 and CDR2 (germline): MGHRA, YSYEKL. CDR3 length: 15 amino acids. The CDR3 region is CASSQGKQGMGGYTF. In nucleotides, the CDR3 is TGCGCCAGCAGCCAAGGAAAACAGGGGATGGGCGGCTACACCTTC.

This clone has only a few counts. The chain is built from TRBV6-4 and TRBJ2-1, with a tentative D call TRBD2 (5 bases). The germline V and J ends were trimmed by 2 bases and 3 bases, with 17 bases remaining between them. The CDR3 loop spans 17 amino acids. Germline CDR1 and CDR2: MRHNA and SNTAGT. The CDR3 region has the DNA TGTGCCAGCAGTGACCACTACCGACCTGGGAGCTACAATGAGCAGTTCTTC. The encoded protein is CASSDHYRPGSYNEQFF.

The chain uses TRBV19 and TRBJ1-1; possibly TRBD1 for D (6 bases). The CDR3 sequence is 14 residues long. V was clipped by 6 bases and J by 2 bases, with 13 bases between them. The germline CDR1 and CDR2 sequences are LNHDA and SQIVND (reference sequence). In nucleotides, the CDR3 is TGTGCCAGTAGCGAAGGGGACACCAACACTGAAGCTTTCTTT. Protein sequence: CASSEGDTNTEAFF.

This chain uses TRBV5-4 with TRBJ2-3, with 14 bases fitting TRBD2. The CDR3 runs to 16 residues. Germline trimming cut 3 bases from V and 2 bases from J; bases unmatched to any gene: 2. The germline V gene has CDR1 SGHNT and CDR2 YYREEE (reference sequence). CDR3 loop: CASSSTSGGVTDTQYF. CDR3 DNA sequence: TGTGCCAGCAGCTCGACTAGCGGGGGGGTCACAGATACGCAGTATTTT. Based on the CDR3 plus reference TRBV5-4 and TRBJ2-3, the full variable domain is ETGVTQSPTHLIKTRGQQVTLRCSSQSGHNTVSWYQQALGQGPQFIFQYYREEENGRGNFPPRFSGLQFPNYSSELNVNALELDDSALYLCASSSTSGGVTDTQYFGPGTRLTVL.

This CDR3 reads CAWRKQGRSGANVLTF. The CDR3 bases are TGTGCCTGGAGGAAACAGGGGAGGTCCGGGGCCAACGTCCTGACTTTC. This chain uses TRBV30 with TRBJ2-6; tentative D call: TRBD1 (7 bases). V dropped 3 bases and J dropped 4 bases, with 16 bases sitting between them. The CDR3 length is 16 residues. Germline V gene sequence: CDR1 GTSNPN, CDR2 SVGIG (reference sequence).

This clone was counted once. The chain uses TRBV5-4 and TRBJ2-3; D may be TRBD1 (6 bases). Per germline, CDR1 SGHNT and CDR2 YYREEE (reference sequence). This CDR3 is built from 15 residues. V lost 4 bases, J lost 0 bases, and 12 bases lay in between. CDR3 amino acids: CASSGRDTSTDTQYF. CDR3 coding DNA: TGTGCCAGCAGCGGCCGGGACACGAGCACAGATACGCAGTATTTT.

The chain couples TRBV2 to TRBJ1-1; D perhaps matches TRBD1 (5 bases). Trimming cost V 6 bases and J 1 base, with 12 bases left between them. The CDR3 is 14 amino acids. Germline V gene lookup returns CDR1 SNHLY and CDR2 FYNNEI. The CDR3 is CASRGGTANTEAFF. The CDR3 coding sequence is TGTGCCAGCAGGGGCGGGACGGCGAACACTGAAGCTTTCTTT. The variable domain in full, with the rest retrieved from reference TRBV2 and TRBJ1-1, is EPEVTQTPSHQVTQMGQEVILRCVPISNHLYFYWYRQILGQKVEFLVSFYNNEISEKSEIFDDQFSVERPDGSNFTLKIRSTKLEDSAMYFCASRGGTANTEAFFGQGTRLTVV.